These T cell receptor beta chains were read from a single sample in a study of blood T cell repertoires in COVID-19. Generated by immunoSEQ multiplex PCR, the TCRdb table keeps only in-frame clones and is missing some. The table has 250,000 to 350,000 clones, around 90% seen once. Sequencing was carried out using PBMCs or T cells enriched from blood (not recorded which). Source of these receptors: a man between 60 and 75 years old who had recovered from COVID-19. Each CDR3 is given with its conserved first and last residue. The D gene is left open where the match is weak.

-,TRBJ2-3,TRBV9,CASSRQGLADTQYF,TGTGCCAGCAGTAGACAGGGACTGGCAGATACGCAGTATTTT
-,TRBJ1-2,TRBV7-3,CATPRGTGYTF,TGTGCCACCCCTCGGGGAACGGGCTACACCTTC
TRBD1,TRBJ2-2,TRBV18,CASSRDRATGELFF,TGTGCCAGCTCACGGGACAGGGCCACCGGGGAGCTGTTTTTT
-,TRBJ1-1,TRBV7-9,CASTTTINTEAFF,TGTGCCAGCACCACGACAATTAACACTGAAGCTTTCTTT
-,TRBJ1-3,TRBV28,CASEGDSGNTIYF,TGTGCCAGCGAAGGGGACTCTGGAAACACCATATATTTT
TRBD1,TRBJ2-1,TRBV10-3,CAISEPFIEQGARIEQFF,TGTGCCATCAGTGAGCCATTCATTGAACAGGGGGCGAGGATTGAGCAGTTCTTC
-,TRBJ1-6,TRBV30,CAWVQGNSPLHF,TGTGCCTGGGTACAGGGTAATTCACCCCTCCACTTT
-,TRBJ1-6,TRBV30,CAWTRGLNSPLHF,TGTGCCTGGACTAGGGGTTTGAATTCACCCCTCCACTTT
-,TRBJ1-1,TRBV23-1,CASSHGGMNTEAFF,TGCGCCAGCAGTCACGGGGGAATGAACACTGAAGCTTTCTTT
TRBD1,TRBJ2-1,TRBV5-1,CASSLAPGQSGNEQFF,TGCGCCAGCAGCTTGGCTCCGGGACAGTCGGGCAATGAGCAGTTCTTC